This T cell receptor beta chain was observed in a study of T-cell memory formation after mild COVID-19. Ten or more counts support this clonotype. CDR3 length equals 15 residues. Per germline, CDR1 SQVTM and CDR2 ANQGSEA. With 1 base clipped from V and 3 bases from J, the junction kept 5 bases outside the gene matches. In TCRdb, the 5' RACE reads were re-called with MiXCR into one record per CDR3 protein. Altogether roughly 110,000 distinct CDR3 sequences are present, around 14% being singletons, with the ten largest covering around 43%. The rearrangement links TRBV29-1 to TRBJ2-3; TRBD2 aligns across 9 bases. Sequences were obtained from PBMCs or a T cell subset sorted from them (not recorded which). The sequence was collected from a man between 18 and 35 years old who had mild COVID-19 (a few samples of this study predate the infection). Cell type and time point are not known. CDR3 residues: CSVEVGRGGTDTQYF. In nucleotides, the CDR3 is TGCAGCGTTGAAGTTGGGCGGGGGGGGACAGATACGCAGTATTTT.